This T cell receptor (beta chain) derives from a study of cytomegalovirus exposure and HLA in healthy donors. Findings and limits, study-wide: When analyzed later, a missense DCLRE1C variant was found to be linked to TCR beta V- and J-gene trimming. Both high specificity and high sensitivity reportedly marked the classifier's diagnosis of cytomegalovirus status. Most CMV-associated TCR beta chains appeared HLA-restricted in a later analysis. A list of approximately 160 TCR beta chains associated with cytomegalovirus was given.

The J segment lost 7 bases and the V segment lost 3 bases, leaving 13 bases of the junction unmatched. The CDR3 length is 15 residues. The germline V gene encodes CDR1 SQVTM and CDR2 ANQGSEA. In this sample, this clone turned up a few times. Its antigen remains unidentified. The PCR ran on 60 Vbeta and 13 Jbeta primers. Using immunoSEQ multiplex PCR, the repertoire was profiled, and TCRdb retains in-frame clones only, with some absent. The sample holds approximately 160,000 clones; around 68% are singletons and the top ten take approximately 1.5%. The specimen was PBMCs. This TCR was recovered from a middle-aged man in good health and CMV-seronegative. This rearrangement joins TRBV29-1 to TRBJ2-7, with 9 bases lining up with TRBD1. The CDR3 bases are TGCAGCGTTGACGTTGGGACAGGGAGAATGGCTGAGCAGTACTTC. It yields the protein CSVDVGTGRMAEQYF.